Listed below are T cell receptor beta chains from one sample, sequenced in a study of cytomegalovirus exposure and HLA in healthy donors. Clones were sequenced by immunoSEQ multiplex PCR, and TCRdb holds only the in-frame ones, with some missing. Of around 100,000 clones listed, 70% to 85% are singletons. Sequencing was performed on PBMCs. Source of these receptors: a woman aged 18-35 years in good health and CMV-seronegative. Both conserved end residues are trimmed from each CDR3. The order of the fields is V gene, CDR3 protein.

TRBV5-1 ASSFEVRGTGELF
TRBV6-1 ASSEAWTPNTEAF
TRBV6-6 ASSWVGGNTGELF
TRBV27 ASSLSSNTGELF
TRBV10-3 AISDLAGVRRQY
TRBV28 ASSLGGSAGHNYGYT
TRBV15 ATSNAPRGGLNQPQH
TRBV2 ASTGQGNYGYT
TRBV6-1 ASSYRDSNQPQH
TRBV5-8 ASSLGTGNHEQY
TRBV29-1 SAGGPSTDTQY
TRBV5-5 ASSLSDYSNQPQH
TRBV19 ASSPHPGQPQH
TRBV5-1 ASSLVAGVAGELF
TRBV28 ASSGRVLGSPQH
TRBV5-1 ASSFVYSNQPQH
TRBV7-2 ASSSSGRGETQY
TRBV5-4 ASSSDRGNEKLF
TRBV25-1 ASTAGAASYEQY
TRBV29-1 SVEPLLAGASYEQY
TRBV6-5 ASSPIHRGHQPQH
TRBV27 ASSFDLAGGPGEQY
TRBV6-1 ASNGLAGTQETQY
TRBV15 ATSRDLGQGNQPQH
TRBV18 ASSPTSGFTDTQY
TRBV6-4 ASSDSSSGGADTQY
TRBV4-2 ASSRTGWNEKLF
TRBV10-3 AISESGTDTGELF
TRBV6-6 ASRTGGATDTQY
TRBV6-5 ASRPGQASHGYT
TRBV25-1 ASSGPSGIVSYNEQF